Listed below are T cell receptor beta chains from one sample, sequenced in a study of T cell responses to AZD1222 COVID-19 vaccine. Profiling relied on immunoSEQ multiplex PCR, and the TCRdb table lists in-frame clones only, not all of them. The sample holds some 150,000 clones, roughly 89% seen once. The sequenced sample was peripheral blood, obtained on day 0 of AZD1222 vaccination. These TCRs come from an adult in good health. Both conserved end residues are part of each CDR3. D genes are given only for firm matches. The size entry is marked missing in some rows and otherwise reads once, few, many or a size class.

DNA,CDR3,V,D,J,size
TGTGCCAGCAGCTCAAGCGGTGGACCGACAGGGGATAATTCACCCCTCCACTTT,CASSSSGGPTGDNSPLHF,TRBV7-6,TRBD1,TRBJ1-6,NA
TGTGCCAGCATCCCCTCGTTGGGAGATACTAACTATGGCTACACCTTC,CASIPSLGDTNYGYTF,TRBV28,NA,TRBJ1-2,NA
TGTGCCAGCAGGCCAGCGGGAGTCTCGTCTGGGGAGCAGTTCTTC,CASRPAGVSSGEQFF,TRBV2,TRBD2,TRBJ2-1,NA
TGTGCCAGCGCAAGACTAGCGGGGGGGCCAAGTGTAGTGAATGAGCAGTTCTTC,CASARLAGGPSVVNEQFF,TRBV5-4,TRBD2,TRBJ2-1,NA
TGTGCCAGTAGGTCTGCAGTTAGTGACACTGAAGCTTTCTTT,CASRSAVSDTEAFF,TRBV19,NA,TRBJ1-1,few
TGCAGCGTTTCCACGGACTATGGCTACACCTTC,CSVSTDYGYTF,TRBV29-1,NA,TRBJ1-2,NA
TGTGCCAGCAGTGTACCCGGGACAGCCGAAAACATTCAGTACTTC,CASSVPGTAENIQYF,TRBV28,TRBD1,TRBJ2-4,NA
TGTGCCAGCAGGCCGTTTGGTAACTATGGCTACACCTTC,CASRPFGNYGYTF,TRBV2,NA,TRBJ1-2,NA
TGCGCCAGCAGCCAAGATTCGTCTCTGGAGCAGTTCTTC,CASSQDSSLEQFF,TRBV4-1,NA,TRBJ2-1,NA
TGTGCCAGCAGCTTGGGGAGACTAGCGGCCTACCAAGAGACCCAGTACTTC,CASSLGRLAAYQETQYF,TRBV5-6,TRBD2,TRBJ2-5,NA
TGTGCCAGCAGGGGACAGAACTACGAGCAGTACTTC,CASRGQNYEQYF,TRBV2,TRBD1,TRBJ2-7,NA
TGTGCCAGTAGTTCCTACGACAGGGGAAACGGCTACACCTTC,CASSSYDRGNGYTF,TRBV19,TRBD1,TRBJ1-2,NA
TGTGCCAGTAGTAGTTTGGTTGAGGGTGAAGCTTTCTTT,CASSSLVEGEAFF,TRBV19,NA,TRBJ1-1,NA
TGTGCCAGCAGCCTACGGGGTACTAATGAAAAACTGTTTTTT,CASSLRGTNEKLFF,TRBV5-8,NA,TRBJ1-4,NA
TGCGCCAGCACACAGACAGGGGGTTTCGGAAATGAGCAGTTCTTC,CASTQTGGFGNEQFF,TRBV5-1,TRBD1,TRBJ2-1,NA
TGTGCCAGCAGCCAAGGTGGGGCTTTGAACACTGAAGCTTTCTTT,CASSQGGALNTEAFF,TRBV14,NA,TRBJ1-1,few
TGTGCCAGCAGTGAATTGGGCGGACAAGAGACCCAGTACTTC,CASSELGGQETQYF,TRBV25-1,NA,TRBJ2-5,NA
TGTGCCAGCAGTTCATTACCCTCGGGGCCCAATCAGCCCCAGCATTTT,CASSSLPSGPNQPQHF,TRBV27,NA,TRBJ1-5,NA
TGTGCCAGCAGAACGAGGACAGCCTCCCGAAAACTGTTTTTT,CASRTRTASRKLFF,TRBV6-5,NA,TRBJ1-4,once
TGCGCCAGCCGGGACAGCGACTACAATGAGCAGTTCTTC,CASRDSDYNEQFF,TRBV5-1,TRBD1,TRBJ2-1,once
TGTGCCAGCATCGGACACAGAGCAACTAATGAAAAACTGTTTTTT,CASIGHRATNEKLFF,TRBV21-1,NA,TRBJ1-4,NA
TGTGCCAGCAGTTACAGCCCTGCGTACACCGGGGAGCTGTTTTTT,CASSYSPAYTGELFF,TRBV6-6,NA,TRBJ2-2,NA
TGCGCCAGCAGCTCGGAAGGGACAGGGCTCCAAGAGACCCAGTACTTC,CASSSEGTGLQETQYF,TRBV5-1,TRBD1,TRBJ2-5,NA
TGTGCCAGTAGTACCTTCGGGACGGGAAATGAGCAGTTCTTC,CASSTFGTGNEQFF,TRBV19,NA,TRBJ2-1,NA
TGTGCCAGCAGACTCATAGGGACAGAAAATGGCTACACCTTC,CASRLIGTENGYTF,TRBV7-2,TRBD1,TRBJ1-2,NA
TGTGCCAGCAGTGGGACAGGGGGCGTTCAGCCCCAGCATTTT,CASSGTGGVQPQHF,TRBV2,TRBD1,TRBJ1-5,once
TGTGCCAGCAGCCACGCAAACATTCAGTACTTC,CASSHANIQYF,TRBV3-1/TRBV3-2,NA,TRBJ2-4,NA
TGTGCCAGCAGCTTATCGGGTGGGCTTGACGAGCAGTACTTC,CASSLSGGLDEQYF,TRBV7-9,NA,TRBJ2-7,NA